This T cell receptor (beta chain) comes out of a study of blood T cell repertoires in COVID-19. Study-wide background: The cDNA or gDNA used as material had been derived from T cells, B-cell-depleted T cells, or PBMCs.

V lost 4 bases and J 0 bases, leaving 7 bases between the germline ends. The CDR3 runs 14 residues. CDR1 and CDR2 (germline): SGHRS, YFSETQ. Source study methods: Estimation of nucleated cell counts relied on the amplification of reference gene primers. TCRdb's table, derived via immunoSEQ multiplex PCR, lists solely in-frame clones and lacks some. D and trimming come from the DNA, and the V and J calls and clone size come from that table. The sample holds hundreds of thousands of clones, around 86% seen once. The clonotype comes from a man between 65 and 85 years old with acute or convalescent COVID-19. Sample: peripheral blood. The chain carries TRBV5-1 and TRBJ2-2; D gene uncertain. The chain's CDR3 is CASSQDSNTGELFF. The CDR3 nucleotides read TGCGCCAGCAGCCAAGACTCGAACACCGGGGAGCTGTTTTTT.